This section outlines one TCR beta chain sequence together with its context. Its binding antigen is unknown. Base qualities are not at hand, and no much larger clone is one base apart. The germline V gene provides CDR1 SNHLY and CDR2 FYNNEI. Trimming takes 7 bases from V and 4 bases from J, and the germline ends sit 16 bases apart. The CDR3 numbers 14 residues from cysteine through phenylalanine. Solely the CDR3 DNA is kept, with 42 bases framed from the first base. For the CD8 naive samples, CD45RO-negative cells were positively selected for CCR7, yielding a CD45RA+CCR7+ population from which TemRA cells were excluded. Donors were healthy HIV-negative adults with no recently reported acute infections or vaccinations. All donors were Caucasian adults living in Nashville, Tennessee, USA. Blood was collected by leukapheresis, and PBMCs were isolated by Ficoll-Histopaque density gradient centrifugation and then cryopreserved in liquid nitrogen vapor phase. Analytical flow cytometry was used to check the purity and quantity of every magnetically sorted T cell population. Genomic DNA was isolated from each sorted fraction and quantified by UV absorbance on a Nanodrop 2000c.

This entry comes from a study of shared clonotypes between healthy human individuals (dated by TCRdb to the early 2020s). Regarding the complete study: The cohort included a few men and a couple of women between 18 and 49 years of age. Libraries were prepared and TCR repertoires were sequenced by different laboratories using diverse techniques, in order to increase sequencing depth and limit assay-specific biases. To estimate repertoire size and how much clonotype sharing occurs between individuals, the study deeply sequenced the blood TCR repertoires of roughly 5 healthy adults. Leukapheresis yielded between about 0.94 and 9.5 billion PBMCs per donor. For each donor, CD4 naive and CD4 memory were each run on three plates, CD8 naive on two plates, and CD8 memory on one plate.

TCR CDR3 regions were amplified from genomic DNA by multiplex PCR using the deep immunoSEQ assay. Extracted genomic DNA from each cell subset was spread evenly across all wells of several immunoSEQ 96-well plates, with each plate serving as a replicate. For sorted subsets, each replicate PCR was loaded with about 0.2 ug genomic DNA, equivalent to 30,000 to 35,000 T cell genomes. The purified libraries were quantified using a Qubit 3.0 fluorometer, sized with a Bioanalyzer 2100, and then quantified again using the KAPA Library Quantification kit. Every immunoSEQ 96-well plate was sequenced on a dedicated single-read 150-cycle Illumina NextSeq 550 flow cell. Processing in the source paper ran as follows. The immunoSEQ output contained only junctional sequences without quality scores, so filtering could not match that applied to full-length reads. To assign V/J genes and CDR3, sequences were annotated using PyIR, a Python wrapper for IgBLAST v1.9, with IMGT germline references. Reads with weak V/J assignments (E-value above 1e-6), missing CDR3, stop codons, out-of-frame junctions, or ambiguous translated residues were removed. V3J clonotypes were defined by identical inferred V gene, J gene, and CDR3 amino acid sequence. The percentage overlap between two repertoires was calculated by dividing the number of shared unique clonotypes by the size of the smaller repertoire. RTK rarefaction, the Chao1 estimator, and Recon v2.1 estimates of unobserved clonotypes were used to assess repertoire richness. For all TCRbeta clonotypes obtained by the gDNA method from a handful of donors, generation probabilities were computed with OLGA. Here the immuneACCESS table is served through TCRdb, limited to in-frame sequences with V and J called. Missing clones are a known gap in these copies; in checked studies unresolved V genes cover under half, and the rest lacks a known reason. The V and J calls and clone size are taken from that table; D and trimming were inferred from the DNA. Recorded for this sample are 2 million to 2.5 million clones; around 96% of them occurred a single time. The ten largest clones take up about 1.1% of the sample.

What the study reported, not specific to this receptor: Estimated clonotype richness was generally larger for naive than for memory subsets. Compared with non-shared clonotypes, the clonotypes found in all four sorted-subset donors had higher generation probabilities. Across a few donors, around 5% of naive CD4, approximately 3.6% of naive CD8, roughly 2.2% of memory CD4, and over 0.35% of memory CD8 clonotypes were shared. Only blood was sampled, and tissue TCR repertoires likely differ from those in blood. Pairwise subsampling indicated that sequencing depth was expected to affect the degree of clonotype sharing among donors. Incomplete sequencing was indicated by rarefaction of sorted-subset datasets, despite the large sequencing depth. The genetic and exposure-history diversity represented was limited by the small number of donors.

This receptor was obtained from a man younger than 35 in good health. In this chain, TRBV2 is recombined with TRBJ1-2; a weak D assignment points to TRBD1 (5 bases agree). The source material was naive CD8+ T cells sorted from blood. In the paper's terms, the cell subset or site label means: CD45RA+CCR7+. The CDR3 region has the sequence CASTAGSPFYGYTF. The nucleotides are TGTGCCAGCACCGCAGGGAGCCCTTTCTATGGCTACACCTTC.